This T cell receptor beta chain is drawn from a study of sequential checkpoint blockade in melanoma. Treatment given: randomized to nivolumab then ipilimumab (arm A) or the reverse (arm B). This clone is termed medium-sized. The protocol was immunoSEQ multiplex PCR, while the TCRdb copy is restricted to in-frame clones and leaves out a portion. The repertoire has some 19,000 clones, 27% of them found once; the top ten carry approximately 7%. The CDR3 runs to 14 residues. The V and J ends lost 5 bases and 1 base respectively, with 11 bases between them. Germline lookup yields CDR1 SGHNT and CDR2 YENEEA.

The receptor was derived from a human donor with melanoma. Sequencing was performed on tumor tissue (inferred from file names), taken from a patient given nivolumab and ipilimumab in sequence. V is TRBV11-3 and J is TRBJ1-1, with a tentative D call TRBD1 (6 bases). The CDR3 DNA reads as TGTGCCAGCAGCACCTCACAGGGGAACACTGAAGCTTTCTTT. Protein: CASSTSQGNTEAFF.